This entry is about one T cell receptor beta chain. V lost 3 bases and J lost 4, with 15 bases in between. The CDR3 is 15 residues long. The germline gives CDR1 LNHDA, CDR2 SQIVND (reference sequence). This entry is derived from a study of control samples from healthy donors and cancer patients. Using immunoSEQ multiplex PCR, the repertoire was profiled, and TCRdb retains in-frame clones only, with some absent. The sample has 65,000 to 95,000 clones, 87% seen once; the top ten hold 20% to 25%. This clonotype was sampled from a middle-aged man in good health. The sequenced material came from blood. The rearrangement links TRBV19 to TRBJ1-2; D is perhaps TRBD1 (5 bases). The CDR3 bases are TGTGCCAGTAGTATGGGGGGAGCGAACGGCTATGGCTACACCTTC. Translated: CASSMGGANGYGYTF.